These 14 T cell receptor beta chains share one sample of origin, sequenced in a study of response to subunit inactivated influenza vaccine. A single record per CDR3 protein comes from TCRdb applying MiXCR to the RT-PCR reads. The data contain about half a million distinct CDR3 sequences, approximately 7.6% of them singletons. Sequencing used PBMCs from blood, obtained around 25 months after vaccination. These TCRs come from a man between 50 and 70 years old who received an inactivated influenza vaccine.

This clonotype was found many times. The gene calls are TRBV2 and TRBJ1-5; D is unresolved. CDR3 length: 14 residues. Germline assignment: CDR1 SNHLY and CDR2 FYNNEI. The ends were cut back, 4 bases at V and 1 base at J, with 8 bases in the middle. The CDR3 DNA reads as TGTGCCAGCAGTGGGAGGGTCAGCAATCAGCCCCAGCATTTT. It specifies CASSGRVSNQPQHF.

This clonotype was observed a few times. J is TRBJ2-7 and V is TRBV20-1; 7 nucleotides agree with TRBD1. The CDR3 sequence is 13 residues long. Germline CDR1 and CDR2: DFQATT and SNEGSKA (reference sequence). V gave up 5 bases and J gave up 3 bases; unmatched junction bases: 7. CDR3 sequence reads: CSAADRPHYEQYF. DNA for the CDR3: TGCAGTGCTGCGGACAGGCCTCACTACGAGCAGTACTTC.

This clonotype was seen many times. The rearrangement uses TRBV20-1 and TRBJ1-2, with D possibly matching TRBD1 (5 bases). The CDR3 contains 13 residues. Germline lookup yields CDR1 DFQATT and CDR2 SNEGSKA (reference sequence). Trimming pared 6 bases from V and 5 bases from J, leaving 16 bases between. Here the CDR3 reads CSARVEGQYGYTF. The CDR3 DNA reads as TGCAGTGCCCGAGTGGAGGGGCAATATGGCTACACCTTC.

Notes on this clonotype: A read error is possible here, since a much larger clone lies one base away. CDR3 bases: TGTGCCAGCGGTGAACAGGGTAATCAGCCCCAGCATTTT. Its translation is CASGEQGNQPQHF. This sequence joins TRBV6-1 and TRBJ1-5, with a weak D call TRBD1 (6 bases). The CDR3 is 13 amino acids. The V gene's germline CDR1 is MNHNS and CDR2 SASEGT.

This clonotype was recorded at least ten times. The rearrangement joins TRBV11-2 to TRBJ2-3, with D tentatively TRBD1 (5 bases). The V end lost 2 bases, the J end lost 4 bases, and 25 bases lay between the germline ends. The CDR3 runs 19 residues. Germline V gene data show CDR1 as SGHAT and CDR2 as FQNNGV. The CDR3: CASSLNIGAGPRFPDTQYF. In DNA, the CDR3 is TGTGCCAGCAGCTTAAATATAGGGGCAGGGCCCCGGTTCCCAGATACGCAGTATTTT.

This clonotype has ten or more counts. The chain employs TRBV5-1 and TRBJ2-1; the match to TRBD1 covers 10 bases. The CDR3 sequence is 17 residues long. Germline V gene lookup returns CDR1 SGHRS and CDR2 YFSETQ. Unmatched junction bases numbered 7, after V lost 4 bases and J lost 0 bases. Written as DNA, the CDR3 is TGCGCCAGCAGCCCCGGACAGGGGGGATTCTCCTACAATGAGCAGTTCTTC. Protein: CASSPGQGGFSYNEQFF.

The table lists this clonotype with a few counts. The chain has TRBV30 and TRBJ2-4; no clear D gene. Germline CDR1 GTSNPN, CDR2 SVGIG (reference sequence). Trimming took off 1 base at V and 7 bases at J, with 8 bases between the two ends. This CDR3 is 12 amino acids long. The CDR3 region has the DNA TGTGCCTGGAGTGGTGGCTGGAACATTCAGTACTTC. This gives the protein CAWSGGWNIQYF.

This clonotype has at least ten counts. The chain employs TRBV7-8 and TRBJ2-1; D gene ambiguous. The CDR3 sequence is 15 residues long. Trimming pared 5 bases from V and 0 bases from J, leaving 11 bases between. Germline V CDR1 and CDR2: SGHVS, FQNEAQ. CDR3 region: CASSPDTRSYNEQFF. CDR3 in DNA: TGTGCCAGCAGCCCTGATACACGCTCCTACAATGAGCAGTTCTTC. The variable domain in full, completed from reference TRBV7-8 and TRBJ2-1, reads GAGVSQSPRYKVAKRGQDVALRCDPISGHVSLFWYQQALGQGPEFLTYFQNEAQLDKSGLPSDRFFAERPEGSVSTLKIQRTQQEDSAVYLCASSPDTRSYNEQFFGPGTRLTVL.

There are many counts of this clonotype. The chain has TRBV7-9 and TRBJ2-1, with TRBD1 matching over 11 bases. The CDR3 has 15 residues. Germline assignment: CDR1 SEHNR and CDR2 FQNEAQ (reference sequence). J was trimmed by 4 bases and V by 5 bases; bases with no gene match: 4. The CDR3 coding sequence is TGTGCCAGCAGCCCGGGACAGGGGGGTTACAATGAGCAGTTCTTC. Its protein is CASSPGQGGYNEQFF.

V gene TRBV18 combines with J gene TRBJ1-1; possibly TRBD1 for D (6 bases). Trimming took 7 bases from V and 4 from J, leaving 13 bases between them. The CDR3 totals 13 residues. Germline CDR1 reads KGHSH; CDR2 reads LQKENI. This chain's CDR3 is CASYRERATEAFF. CDR3 in DNA: TGTGCCAGCTACAGGGAGAGGGCCACTGAAGCTTTCTTT.

The table lists this clonotype with a few counts. V gene TRBV4-2 combines with J gene TRBJ1-6; 7 nucleotides agree with TRBD1. Germline-derived CDR1 and CDR2 are LGHNA and YNFKEQ. Trimming cost V 2 bases and J 6 bases; bases outside gene matches: 7. The CDR3 contains 16 residues. The CDR3 DNA reads as TGTGCCAGCAGCCAAAGGGTGACAGGGAGTAATTCACCCCTCCACTTT. Translation gives CASSQRVTGSNSPLHF.

This clonotype was recorded a few times. The chain links TRBV20-1 to TRBJ2-1, with 7 bases aligning to TRBD1. CDR1 and CDR2 from the germline V gene are DFQATT and SNEGSKA (reference sequence). Unmatched junction bases numbered 6, after V lost 4 bases and J lost 6 bases. The CDR3 runs 13 residues. The CDR3 loop is CSATQDRSNEQFF. As DNA, the CDR3 is TGCAGTGCTACCCAGGACAGGAGCAATGAGCAGTTCTTC.

This clonotype was seen ten or more times. The CDR3 reads CASSGQGLHNEQFF. Here the CDR3 DNA reads TGCGCCAGCAGCGGCCAGGGACTTCACAATGAGCAGTTCTTC. The chain employs TRBV5-1 and TRBJ2-1, with D possibly TRBD2 on 6 matching bases. The length of the CDR3 is 14 residues. Germline CDR1 SGHRS, CDR2 YFSETQ. V gave up 4 bases and J gave up 5 bases, with 13 bases separating them. Full variable domain (rest looked up from reference TRBV5-1 and TRBJ2-1): KAGVTQTPRYLIKTRGQQVTLSCSPISGHRSVSWYQQTPGQGLQFLFEYFSETQRNKGNFPGRFSGRQFSNSRSEMNVSTLELGDSALYLCASSGQGLHNEQFFGPGTRLTVL.

This sequence joins TRBV13 and TRBJ2-4; a possible D gene is TRBD1 (5 bases). This CDR3 has 15 amino acids. CDR1 is PRHDT, CDR2 FYEKMQ, per germline (reference sequence). V shed 1 base and J shed 0 bases, with 7 bases lying between them. In DNA form, the CDR3 reads TGTGCCAGCAGCTTAGCTCAGGGAGCCAAAAACATTCAGTACTTC. Translated, it gives CASSLAQGAKNIQYF.